This T cell receptor (beta chain) is drawn from a study of blood T cells in healthy people across ages. Notes on the study in general: The recorded TCR beta diversity per million T cells decreased in a roughly linear manner with age. The CMV status of each donor remained undetermined, and this could have confounded shifts in expanded clonotypes.

Next came a second PCR, run for roughly 6 to 11 cycles, which used a sample-barcoded 5' primer along with a J-beta primer mix. Via MiXCR, TCRdb re-called the 5' RACE reads, giving one row per CDR3 protein. The sample includes fewer than 1,000,000 distinct CDR3 sequences, under 45% of them seen just once. Healthy Caucasians from Russia aged about 6 to 90 served as donors. Researchers report isolating at least 6.5 million PBMCs per sample. As regards this clonotype: Its antigen is not known. The junction shows a germline mismatch at one end, possibly a read error.

Germline CDR1 and CDR2: WNHNN and SYGVQD (reference sequence). This CDR3 has 17 amino acids. Sequencing was carried out using blood. V is TRBV10-1 and J is TRBJ2-3; 9 bases map to TRBD2. The source of this sequence is a man aged 60-69 years in good health. CDR3 DNA: TGCGCCAGCAGTGAGTCTTCGGGACTAGCTAGCACTGATACGCAGTATTTT. Encoded protein: CASSESSGLASTDTQYF.